Detailed here is one TCR beta chain. What this receptor recognizes is not known. Per-base quality was not reported, and no clone a single base away is much larger than it. TCRbeta CDR3 regions were amplified from genomic DNA using the immunoSEQ Assay, a bias-controlled multiplex PCR. On the study's bioinformatics: The number of nucleated cells in each sample was estimated from the amplification of reference gene primers within the assay. To quantify the absolute abundance of each unique TCRbeta CDR3 rearrangement, sequence reads were collapsed and filtered. For each sample, productive Simpson clonality was calculated as the square root of Simpson's diversity index across productive rearrangements. TCRdb limited this immuneACCESS table to in-frame rearrangements with V and J called. A share of clones is missing; checked studies link under half to unresolved V genes, and the rest is unexplained. Clonal size and the V and J genes are those of that table, whereas D and trimming came from the DNA. The sample table contains 140,000 or so clones; only one count was recorded for roughly 84% of them. Together, the top ten hold about 8.9% of the sample.

The data were obtained in a study of blood T cell repertoires in COVID-19 (dated by TCRdb to the early 2020s). With respect to the entire study: The collaborator samples originated in the United States, Italy and Spain and spanned the acute and convalescent phases of COVID-19. The material from the prospective study consisted of cDNA or gDNA derived from T cells, B-cell-depleted T cells, or PBMCs. Deeply sampled blood TCRbeta repertoires from subjects exposed to, actively infected with, or recovered from COVID-19 were included in the dataset. The repertoires were made available in a free public database intended to serve as a resource for research on the immune response to SARS-CoV-2. The samples were drawn from the first 160 participants of the ongoing ImmuneRACE study and from over a thousand subjects provided by 6 global collaborators. A de-identified subject ID, COVID-19 status, age in years and sex were almost always included in the sample metadata. Where available, HLA class I and class II types were obtained from metadata supplied by the sample provider rather than from assay-based typing. Overall results and qualifications from the work: Clinical and demographic metadata were provided uncurated, with the amount varying by source and participant.

One collaborating source in Seattle enrolled patients during active infection and followed them longitudinally through the course of disease. Each collaborating institution followed its own protocols to collect whole blood in K2EDTA tubes. For TCRbeta analysis, collaborators shipped samples as frozen whole blood, isolated PBMCs, or DNA extracted from either of those sample types. From V the trimming removes 6 bases and from J it removes 5 bases, while the gene matches leave 1 base of the junction unaccounted for. Counted from cysteine to phenylalanine, this CDR3 has 12 amino acids. Only the CDR3 DNA stays, 36 bases, in frame from base 1. CDR1 GTSNPN and CDR2 SVGIG were looked up in the germline V gene (reference sequence).

The sample taken for sequencing was peripheral blood. This receptor was taken from a man younger than 40 with COVID-19, enrolled during active disease. The chain couples TRBV30 to TRBJ1-6; 7 junctional bases match TRBD1. The DNA sequence is given as TGTGCCTGCGACAGGGATAATTCACCCCTCCACTTT. Its protein is CACDRDNSPLHF.